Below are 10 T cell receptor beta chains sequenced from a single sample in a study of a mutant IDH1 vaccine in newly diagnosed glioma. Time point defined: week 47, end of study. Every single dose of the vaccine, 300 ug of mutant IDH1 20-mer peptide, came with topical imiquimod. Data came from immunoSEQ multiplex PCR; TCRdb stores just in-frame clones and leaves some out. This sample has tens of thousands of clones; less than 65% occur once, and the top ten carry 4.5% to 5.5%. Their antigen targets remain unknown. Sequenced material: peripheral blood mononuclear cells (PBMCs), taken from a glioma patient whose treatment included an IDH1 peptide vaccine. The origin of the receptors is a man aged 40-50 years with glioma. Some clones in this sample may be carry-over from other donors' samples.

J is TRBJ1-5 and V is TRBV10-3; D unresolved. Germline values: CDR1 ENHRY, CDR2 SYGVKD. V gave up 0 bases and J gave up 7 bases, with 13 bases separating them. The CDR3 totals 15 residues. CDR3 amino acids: CAISESAAVSQPQHF. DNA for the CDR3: TGTGCCATCAGTGAGTCAGCGGCAGTGTCACAGCCCCAGCATTTT.

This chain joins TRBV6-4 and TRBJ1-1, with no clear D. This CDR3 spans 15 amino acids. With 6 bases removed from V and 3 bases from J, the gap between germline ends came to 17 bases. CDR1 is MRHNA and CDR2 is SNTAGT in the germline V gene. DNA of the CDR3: TGTGCCAGCAGGGAACAGCCCTCTGCCGACACTGAAGCTTTCTTT. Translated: CASREQPSADTEAFF.

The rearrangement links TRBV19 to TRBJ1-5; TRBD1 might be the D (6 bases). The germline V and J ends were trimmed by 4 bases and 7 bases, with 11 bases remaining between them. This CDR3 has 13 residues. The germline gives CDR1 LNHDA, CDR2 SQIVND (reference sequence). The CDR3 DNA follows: TGTGCCAGTAGTAGGGGGGGGCTCCAGCCCCAGCATTTT. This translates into CASSRGGLQPQHF.

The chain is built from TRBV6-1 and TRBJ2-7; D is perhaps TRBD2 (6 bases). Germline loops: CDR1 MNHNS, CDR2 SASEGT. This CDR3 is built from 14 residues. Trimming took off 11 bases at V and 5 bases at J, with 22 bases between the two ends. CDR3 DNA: TGTGCCGGCGCCCGGGCGGGGCTTTTAAACGAGCAGTACTTC. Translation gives CAGARAGLLNEQYF.

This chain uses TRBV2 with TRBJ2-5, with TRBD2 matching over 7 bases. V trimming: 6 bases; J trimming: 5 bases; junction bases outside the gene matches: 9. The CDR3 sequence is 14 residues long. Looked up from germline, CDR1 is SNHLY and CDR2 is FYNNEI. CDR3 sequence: CASRGLVAGETQYF. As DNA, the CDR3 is TGTGCCAGCAGAGGACTAGTAGCTGGGGAGACCCAGTACTTC. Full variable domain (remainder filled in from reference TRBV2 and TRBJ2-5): EPEVTQTPSHQVTQMGQEVILRCVPISNHLYFYWYRQILGQKVEFLVSFYNNEISEKSEIFDDQFSVERPDGSNFTLKIRSTKLEDSAMYFCASRGLVAGETQYFGPGTRLLVL.

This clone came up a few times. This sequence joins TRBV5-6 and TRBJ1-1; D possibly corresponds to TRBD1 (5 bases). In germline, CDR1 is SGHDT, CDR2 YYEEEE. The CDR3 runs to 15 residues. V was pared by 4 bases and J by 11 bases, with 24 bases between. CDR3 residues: CASSTLQELALKAFF. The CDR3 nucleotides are TGTGCCAGCAGCACACTACAGGAGCTGGCCTTGAAGGCTTTCTTT. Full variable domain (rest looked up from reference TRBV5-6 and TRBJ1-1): DAGVTQSPTHLIKTRGQQVTLRCSPKSGHDTVSWYQQALGQGPQFIFQYYEEEERQRGNFPDRFSGHQFPNYSSELNVNALLLGDSALYLCASSTLQELALKAFFGQGTRLTVV.

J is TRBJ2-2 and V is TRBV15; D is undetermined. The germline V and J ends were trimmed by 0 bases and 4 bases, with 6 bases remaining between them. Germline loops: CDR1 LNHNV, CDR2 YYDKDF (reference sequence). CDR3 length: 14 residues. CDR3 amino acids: CATSRDPLTGELFF. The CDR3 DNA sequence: TGTGCCACCAGCAGAGATCCCCTCACCGGGGAGCTGTTTTTT.

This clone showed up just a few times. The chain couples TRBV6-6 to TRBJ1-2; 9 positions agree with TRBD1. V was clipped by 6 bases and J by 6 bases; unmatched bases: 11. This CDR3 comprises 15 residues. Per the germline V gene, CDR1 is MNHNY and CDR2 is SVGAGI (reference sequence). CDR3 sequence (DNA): TGTGCCAGCAGCTTTACGGGACAGGGTACCGATGGCTACACCTTC. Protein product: CASSFTGQGTDGYTF.

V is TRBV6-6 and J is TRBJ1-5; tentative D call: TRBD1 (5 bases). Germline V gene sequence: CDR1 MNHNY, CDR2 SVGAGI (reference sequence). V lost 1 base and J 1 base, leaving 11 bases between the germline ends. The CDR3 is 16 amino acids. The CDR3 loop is CASSYLGDSSNQPQHF. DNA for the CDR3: TGTGCCAGCAGTTACTTGGGGGATTCCAGCAATCAGCCCCAGCATTTT.

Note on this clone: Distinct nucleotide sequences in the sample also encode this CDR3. CDR3 DNA: TGTGCCAGCAGTGAAGCCAGGGAAGAGACCCAGTACTTC. Amino acids: CASSEAREETQYF. The chain combines TRBV6-1 with TRBJ2-5; a weak D match, TRBD1 (5 bases). In germline, CDR1 is MNHNS, CDR2 SASEGT. V was clipped by 0 bases and J by 3 bases, with 5 bases between them. The CDR3 totals 13 residues.